What follows are 9 T cell receptor beta chains derived from one specimen sequenced in a study of blood T cell repertoires in COVID-19. The table came from immunoSEQ multiplex PCR; TCRdb's copy has only in-frame clones and leaves some out. The table has 300,000 to 400,000 clones, roughly 89% seen once; the top ten hold around 8.9%. Specimen: peripheral blood. These receptors all come from a man younger than 40 with COVID-19, enrolled during active disease.

The CDR3 DNA follows: TGTGCCAGCAGGGGGGGGGACTATGGCTACACCTTC. Encoded protein: CASRGGDYGYTF. This rearrangement joins TRBV6-5 to TRBJ1-2; perhaps TRBD1 as D (5 bases). Trimming shortened V by 6 bases and J by 3 bases, and 8 bases separated the two germline ends. This CDR3 comprises 12 residues. Germline CDR1 is MNHEY and CDR2 is SVGAGI.

This clone was recorded a few times. CDR3 bases: TGTGCCAGCACCGAGAGCGGGAGCGTGAGGGGCACAGATACGCAGTATTTT. Translating it yields CASTESGSVRGTDTQYF. The V call is TRBV2, the J call TRBJ2-3, with 8 positions matching TRBD2. The CDR3 is 17 amino acids. Germline V gene sequence: CDR1 SNHLY, CDR2 FYNNEI. The V segment lost 7 bases and the J segment 1 base; nucleotides outside the gene matches: 13.

In its sample, this clone was seen once. V gene TRBV19 combines with J gene TRBJ2-2; D is ambiguous. Germline values: CDR1 LNHDA, CDR2 SQIVND (reference sequence). CDR3 length: 13 amino acids. Trimming pared 3 bases from V and 4 bases from J, leaving 6 bases between. The CDR3 here is CASSMVSTGELFF. The CDR3 coding sequence is TGTGCCAGTAGTATGGTGAGCACCGGGGAGCTGTTTTTT.

The genes are TRBV7-9 and TRBJ2-1; weak D call: TRBD2 (5 bases). V shed 0 bases and J shed 5 bases, with 11 bases lying between them. CDR1 SEHNR and CDR2 FQNEAQ come from the germline V gene (reference sequence). The length of the CDR3 is 15 residues. The CDR3 DNA reads TGTGCCAGCAGCTTAGCAAGGAGGACGGACAATGAGCAGTTCTTC. Amino acids: CASSLARRTDNEQFF.

This clone was recorded only once. V usage is TRBV24-1 and J usage is TRBJ2-1; TRBD2 matches 13 bases. CDR3 length: 14 amino acids. Germline CDR1 is KGHDR and CDR2 is SFDVKD. The V and J ends lost 0 bases and 12 bases, in that order; junction bases with no gene match: 1. CDR3 amino acids: CATSDLTSGRGQFF. CDR3 in DNA: TGTGCCACCAGTGATTTGACTAGCGGGAGGGGGCAGTTCTTC.

In DNA, the CDR3 is TGTGCCACCAGCAGAGTTAGGGACTTCCCAGATACGCAGTATTTT. Protein sequence: CATSRVRDFPDTQYF. This chain connects TRBV15 to TRBJ2-3; D perhaps matches TRBD2 (6 bases). Germline V gives CDR1 LNHNV, CDR2 YYDKDF (reference sequence). This CDR3 is 15 amino acids long. V dropped 1 base and J dropped 4 bases, with 12 bases sitting between them.

The chain is built from TRBV6-5 and TRBJ1-5; D may be TRBD1 (5 bases). The germline V gene has CDR1 MNHEY and CDR2 SVGAGI. This CDR3 has 14 residues. The V end was cut by 8 bases, the J end by 7 bases, with 18 bases between. CDR3 loop: CASARQGPNQPQHF. The CDR3 nucleotides read TGTGCCAGCGCTCGTCAGGGTCCCAACCAGCCCCAGCATTTT.

This clone was found a few times. This chain links TRBV7-2 with TRBJ1-5; D is uncertain. Germline V CDR1 and CDR2: SGHTA, FQGNSA. The CDR3 has 14 amino acids. V shed 3 bases and J shed 2 bases, with 8 bases lying between them. The DNA for the CDR3 is TGTGCCAGCAGCTTCAACGAGGGCAATCAGCCCCAGCATTTT. It specifies CASSFNEGNQPQHF.

V and J are TRBV9 and TRBJ1-5, with 11 bases fitting TRBD1. J was trimmed by 1 base and V by 2 bases; bases with no gene match: 2. Germline CDR1 is SGDLS and CDR2 is YYNGEE. The CDR3 runs to 16 residues. CDR3 residues: CASSVGTGGSNQPQHF. CDR3 nucleotides: TGTGCCAGCAGCGTGGGGACAGGGGGGAGCAATCAGCCCCAGCATTTT.